This T cell receptor beta chain was observed in a study of blood T cells in healthy people across ages (dated by TCRdb to between 2015 and 2016). For the study in its entirety: In model experiments, template switching captured roughly one uniquely barcoded TCR beta cDNA molecule for every two T cells. The study measured age-related changes in TCR beta repertoire diversity using deep sequencing normalized with unique cDNA molecular identifiers. The donors were split into four age groups: young (average 16 years), middle-aged (39), aged (roughly 68) and long-lived (under 85). To avoid experimental bias, donors of different ages were randomly spread across the sequencing lanes. Two additional independent replicas of 1 million unique cDNA reads from the same blood draw were analyzed for two donors (one aged 18 to 29 and one aged 80 or older). Findings and caveats that apply to the study as a whole: Because the CMV infection status of the donors was unknown, age-related changes in expanded clonotypes may potentially have been confounded. Bulk unsorted PBMC profiling prevented conclusive comparison of naive and antigen-experienced compartments. Total diversity estimates from one million sequenced T cells were considered lower bounds and underestimates. The percentage of naive T cells measured by flow cytometry correlated strongly with observed TCR beta diversity. Compared with the aged group, the long-lived group had more naive CD4+ T cells, fewer expanded clones and increased TCR diversity, a pattern suggesting age selection. Observed TCR beta diversity per million T cells fell roughly linearly with age, and a significant reduction was already apparent by age approximately 41.

The receptor library was made with 5' RACE. The sequencer was an Illumina HiSeq 2500. A second PCR of roughly 7 to 11 cycles was performed with a sample-barcoded 5' primer and a J-beta primer mix. A unique molecular identifier was introduced onto each TCR beta cDNA molecule by a template-switch 5' adaptor carrying 12 random nucleotides. Each sample yielded at least 2.5 million CDR3-containing paired-end reads. First-strand cDNA was synthesized from all RNA with the Mint cDNA synthesis kit, primed by a TRBC-specific oligonucleotide. Following uracil-DNA glycosylase treatment, all cDNA underwent a first 18-cycle PCR with the universal primers M1SS and BC2_uni_R. The authors processed their data as follows. Each sample was normalized by randomly selecting 1 million high-quality reads, each carrying a distinct molecular identifier. Instead of being binned into consensus sequences, reads with shared molecular identifiers were discarded. MiTCR, with a Q25 quality threshold and the strictest error-elimination algorithm, was used for CDR3 identification, clonotype clustering and error correction. A nonparametric unseen species model with Euler transformation was used to estimate lower-bound total TCR beta diversity. In-frame beta chains were kept once TCRdb had trimmed the public reads at Q25 with fastp and called clones with MiXCR. Rows with a matching CDR3 protein are joined into one entry that keeps the most common DNA and genes. TCRdb, not the original authors, processed these V and J calls. Here the sample has about 730,000 distinct CDR3 sequences; about 40% occur a single time. The ten most abundant clones make up 20% to 25% of the sample.

The roughly 42 donors, aged about 6 to 95 years, were systemically healthy Caucasian individuals from Russia. Approximately 10 milliliters of peripheral blood were collected from each donor into EDTA-treated Vacutainer tubes. Ficoll-Paque density-gradient centrifugation was used to isolate PBMCs, with at least 6.5 million obtained per sample. Trizol reagent was used to extract total RNA from the PBMCs, yielding at least 5.5 micrograms per sample. Naive CD45RAhigh/CD27high T cell percentages were measured by flow cytometry on a PBMC aliquot from every donor. The CDR3 numbers 16 residues from cysteine through phenylalanine. Only the CDR3 DNA stays, 48 bases, in frame from base 1. Looking up the germline V gene yields CDR1 SGHDN and CDR2 FVKESK. The V and J ends are trimmed by 4 bases and 6 bases, leaving 19 bases between them. A remark on this clonotype: Its antigen remains undetermined. The record has no base qualities; no much larger clone is one base away.

In this chain, TRBV14 is recombined with TRBJ2-1; 6 matching bases give a weak D call of TRBD1. This sequence was found in a woman in her sixties or seventies in good health. The sequenced sample was blood. The DNA is TGTGCCAGCAGCCCTCTTCAAGCAGGGGTCGGCAATGAGCAGTTCTTC. The encoded protein is CASSPLQAGVGNEQFF.